The rows below give T cell receptor beta chains drawn from one sample of a study of T cell changes during pregnancy in multiple sclerosis. The method was immunoSEQ multiplex PCR; TCRdb's version includes in-frame clones alone and lacks a portion of them. The table has roughly 75,000 clones, about 92% seen once. This specimen consisted of peripheral blood, obtained in the third trimester of pregnancy. The receptors here all came from a female donor in good health, enrolled as a control in a pregnancy study. The CDR3 runs from the conserved cysteine through the conserved F or W. The D gene is left open where the match is weak. For some rows the clone size is stated as once, few or many, or as a class when expanded; others skip it.

d_call j_call v_call clone_size cdr3_nt cdr3_aa
- TRBJ1-1 TRBV28 - TGTGCCAGCAGTCTCCCCCGGGGTCTACCGGCTGAAGCTTTCTTT CASSLPRGLPAEAFF
TRBD2 TRBJ2-7 TRBV18 - TGTGCCAGCTCACACACCGGGACTAGCGGTTCCTACGAGCAGTACTTC CASSHTGTSGSYEQYF
TRBD1 TRBJ1-4 TRBV19 - TGTGCCAGTAGACAACAGGGGGCTGGGGGTGAAAAACTGTTTTTT CASRQQGAGGEKLFF
- TRBJ2-5 TRBV5-1 - TGCGCCAGCAGCTTGTTAAGTGACGGGAGAGAGACCCAGTACTTC CASSLLSDGRETQYF
TRBD1 TRBJ2-7 TRBV6-5 - TGTGCCAGCAGTTACTCGCGGGCAGGGGGCTACGAGCAGTACTTC CASSYSRAGGYEQYF
TRBD1 TRBJ2-7 TRBV4-3 - TGCGCCAGCAGCTTCTCCGGGACAGGGGTCTACGAGCAGTACTTC CASSFSGTGVYEQYF
- TRBJ2-4 TRBV7-9 - TGTGCCAGCAGCTTACTAGCCAAAAACATTCAGTACTTC CASSLLAKNIQYF
- TRBJ2-1 TRBV2 - TGTGCCAGTAAGCCGGGACTCCGTGTTTCTAGATACAATGAGCAGTTCTTC CASKPGLRVSRYNEQFF
TRBD1 TRBJ1-1 TRBV19 - TGTGCCAGTAGTATAGGGGACAGGGGATTTGGGAGCACTGAAGCTTTCTTT CASSIGDRGFGSTEAFF
- TRBJ2-1 TRBV11-2 - TGTGCCAGCAGCTTTACCGGGTTGGTCTCCTACAATGAGCAGTTCTTC CASSFTGLVSYNEQFF
- TRBJ2-2 TRBV6-5 - TGTGCCAGCACCCGACAGCGGAACACCGGGGAGCTGTTTTTT CASTRQRNTGELFF
- TRBJ2-1 TRBV9 - TGTGCCAGCAGCGTAGTCGGAGGTGAGCAGTTCTTC CASSVVGGEQFF
- TRBJ1-2 TRBV4-1 - TGCGCCAGCAGCCAAGATCGGCAGGGTAGATATGGCTACACCTTC CASSQDRQGRYGYTF
- TRBJ1-5 TRBV30 - TGTGCCTGGAGGGCCGACAGCAACAATCAGCCCCAGCATTTT CAWRADSNNQPQHF
TRBD1 TRBJ1-2 TRBV6-5 - TGTGCCAGCAGTTGGACAGGGACTAACTATGGCTACACCTTC CASSWTGTNYGYTF
- TRBJ1-3 TRBV5-5 - TGTGCCAGCAGCCCCCTAGGTTCGAGCTCTGGAAACACCATATATTTT CASSPLGSSSGNTIYF
TRBD1 TRBJ2-7 TRBV10-3 - TGTGCCATCAGCCGGGACAGGGGGTACGAGCAGTACTTC CAISRDRGYEQYF
TRBD2 TRBJ2-1 TRBV6-1 - TGTGCCAGCAGTGACCCAGCGGGAGTAGCGGGAAATGAGCAGTTCTTC CASSDPAGVAGNEQFF
- TRBJ1-3 TRBV18 - TGTGCCAGCTCACCTGCCCGGGGATCAGCTGTGAGCCTATATTTT CASSPARGSAVSLYF
TRBD2 TRBJ2-7 TRBV6-5 - TGTGCCAGCAGTTACTCGGCTAGCGGAGTGAACTACGAGCAGTACTTC CASSYSASGVNYEQYF
- TRBJ1-2 TRBV15 - TGTGCCACCAGCAGAGATCGGCAGGGGTGGTATAATAACTATGGCTACACCTTC CATSRDRQGWYNNYGYTF
TRBD2 TRBJ2-5 TRBV19 - TGTGCCAGTAGTCCCGAAAGGACTAGCGGGAGAGGAGAGACCCAGTACTTC CASSPERTSGRGETQYF
TRBD1 TRBJ2-1 TRBV7-2 - TGTGCCAGCAGCACGAGGGGGACAGGCCATGAGCAGTTCTTC CASSTRGTGHEQFF
- TRBJ2-3 TRBV27 - TGTGCCAGCAGTTTATCCGGAACAGCCAGCACAGATACGCAGTATTTT CASSLSGTASTDTQYF
- TRBJ2-1 TRBV11-1 - TGTGCCAGCAGCTTAGTTCTCCACAATCCCAATGAGCAGTTCTTC CASSLVLHNPNEQFF
TRBD1 TRBJ2-1 TRBV4-1 - TGCGCCAGCAGCCGCCAAGGGGGGACAGGGATCCACAATGAGCAGTTCTTC CASSRQGGTGIHNEQFF
- TRBJ2-2 TRBV20-1 - TGCAGTGGCGGGCCCGGGGAGCTGTTTTTT CSGGPGELFF
TRBD2 TRBJ2-2 TRBV5-1 - TGCGCCAGCAGCTTGGTAGCGGGGGGAACCGGGGAGCTGTTTTTT CASSLVAGGTGELFF
TRBD2 TRBJ2-1 TRBV29-1 - TGCAGCGTTGCAACTAGCGGGAGACCCTACAATGAGCAGTTCTTC CSVATSGRPYNEQFF
TRBD2 TRBJ2-3 TRBV29-1 once TGCAGCGTTGTAGCGGGGGTATTGTATTTT CSVVAGVLYF
TRBD2 TRBJ2-1 TRBV9 - TGTGCCAGCAGCGTAGCGGTAGCGGGAGGAAATGAGCAGTTCTTC CASSVAVAGGNEQFF
- TRBJ1-2 TRBV4-2 - TGTGCCAGCAGCCAAGTTGGAGAAACCCGACTTGGCTACACCTTC CASSQVGETRLGYTF
TRBD2 TRBJ2-7 TRBV6-1 - TGTGCCAGCAGCCCTGCCCTAGCGGGAGGGCTGGAGCAGTACTTC CASSPALAGGLEQYF
TRBD1 TRBJ2-2 TRBV7-2 - TGTGCCAGCAGCTCCGGGACAGCCCCCGGGGAGCTGTTTTTT CASSSGTAPGELFF
TRBD1 TRBJ2-1 TRBV4-2 - TGTGCCAGCAGCCAAGAAAGGCTTCGACAGGGGAACTACAATGAGCAGTTCTTC CASSQERLRQGNYNEQFF
TRBD1 TRBJ2-1 TRBV4-3 - TGCGCCAGCAGCTACAAACCGACAGGGTCTTTCAACAATGAGCAGTTCTTC CASSYKPTGSFNNEQFF
- TRBJ2-1 TRBV18 - TGTGCCAGCTCACCGGCTCAGGGGGGCGGAGGCCCCTACAATGAGCAGTTCTTC CASSPAQGGGGPYNEQFF
TRBD1 TRBJ2-5 TRBV7-9 - TGTGCCAGCAGCATCCGACAGGGACCTGGGGAGACCCAGTACTTC CASSIRQGPGETQYF
TRBD2 TRBJ2-5 TRBV5-1 - TGCGCCAGCAGCTTGGCCGGTAGCGGGGCTGAGACCCAGTACTTC CASSLAGSGAETQYF
- TRBJ2-3 TRBV27 few TGTGCCAGCAGTTTATTTGGGGAGCGGCAAGATACGCAGTATTTT CASSLFGERQDTQYF
TRBD1 TRBJ2-7 TRBV30 - TGTGCCTGGAGCCAGGGGGCCCCCTACGAGCAGTACTTC CAWSQGAPYEQYF
TRBD1 TRBJ2-6 TRBV14 - TGTGCCAGCAGCCTACAGGGGTATGGGGCCAACGTCCTGACTTTC CASSLQGYGANVLTF
TRBD2 TRBJ2-7 TRBV27 - TGTGCCAGCAGTCCTACACGGGACTACACCTACGAGCAGTACTTC CASSPTRDYTYEQYF
TRBD1 TRBJ1-5 TRBV6-1 - TGTGCCAGCAGTGAATCTCCGGGACAGGGAGATCAGCCCCAGCATTTT CASSESPGQGDQPQHF
- TRBJ2-3 TRBV7-8 - TGTGCCAGCAGCTACCCCCTACAGGAGTCAACAGATACGCAGTATTTT CASSYPLQESTDTQYF
TRBD1 TRBJ2-3 TRBV18 - TGTGCCAGCACTACCCCCGGGCTCCAGGGGGTCACAGATACGCAGTATTTT CASTTPGLQGVTDTQYF
- TRBJ1-1 TRBV7-9 - TGTGCCAGCAGCTTAGCGGGGGGGTTAACTGAAGCTTTCTTT CASSLAGGLTEAFF
- TRBJ2-4 TRBV11-3 once TGTGCCAGCACCGTCCCTCTAGACCCTGGACTAGCCAAAAACATTCAGTACTTC CASTVPLDPGLAKNIQYF
TRBD1 TRBJ2-7 TRBV6-5 - TGTGCCGGGGGACAGGAGATATACGAGCAGTACTTC CAGGQEIYEQYF
TRBD2 TRBJ2-7 TRBV5-6 once TGTGCCAGCAGCTATCCGGGACTAGCTAACTACGAGCAGTACTTC CASSYPGLANYEQYF
- TRBJ1-6 TRBV5-1 - TGCGCCAGCAGCTTGCTTGCCGGGGGTAATTCACCCCTCCACTTT CASSLLAGGNSPLHF
TRBD1 TRBJ1-2 TRBV19 - TGTGCCAGTACCGCGGACAGGGTTTATGGCTACACCTTC CASTADRVYGYTF
TRBD2 TRBJ2-7 TRBV18 - TGTGCCAGCTCACCACTCCCTAGCGGAGCTTACGAGCAGTACTTC CASSPLPSGAYEQYF
TRBD1 TRBJ1-2 TRBV25-1 - TGTGCCAGCAGTGAATACGAGGGGGCACAGGGCTACACCTTC CASSEYEGAQGYTF
- TRBJ1-1 TRBV10-2 - TGCGCCACCATACAAAACACTGAAGCTTTCTTT CATIQNTEAFF
TRBD2 TRBJ2-3 TRBV7-9 - TGTGCCAGCAGGGTAACCAGGACTAGCCTCACAGATACGCAGTATTTT CASRVTRTSLTDTQYF
- TRBJ1-4 TRBV18 once TGTGCCAGCTCACCACTCGTAGAAGGGGGTGAAAAACTGTTTTTT CASSPLVEGGEKLFF
TRBD1 TRBJ2-7 TRBV28 - TGTGCCAGCAGCCTGACAGGGAGTGGGTACGAGCAGTACTTC CASSLTGSGYEQYF
TRBD1 TRBJ2-7 TRBV19 - TGTGCCAGTAGCGAGACTCCGGACAGGGGTGATTCCTACGAGCAGTACTTC CASSETPDRGDSYEQYF